This record concerns one T cell receptor beta chain sequence. Antigen unknown. Only in-frame clones appear in the TCRdb table, and some are missing; sequencing was by immunoSEQ multiplex PCR. The sample lists roughly 32,000 clones, roughly 87% occurring once. V was pared by 1 base and J by 7 bases, with 11 bases between. The CDR3 runs to 15 residues. The germline CDR1 and CDR2 sequences are SGHVS and FQNEAQ. The data stem from a study of chemoradiotherapy in HPV16-positive cancers. Study outcomes and limitations: Candidate HPV-specific clones and E7-related TCR motifs grew in tumor during treatment.

This specimen consisted of blood, obtained from a patient who underwent chemoradiotherapy. The receptor's source is a human donor with HPV-associated anogenital cancer. The rearrangement joins TRBV7-8 to TRBJ1-6, with D possibly being TRBD1 (5 bases). Here the CDR3 reads CASSLDGGINSPLHF. The DNA of the CDR3 is TGTGCCAGCAGCTTAGACGGGGGGATAAATTCACCCCTCCACTTT.